This T cell receptor beta chain stems from a study of T-cell reconstitution after alpha-beta-depleted transplantation in children (dated by TCRdb to 2016 to 2018). Describing the broader study: T-cell immune reconstitution after TCRalphabeta/CD19-depleted allogeneic hematopoietic cell transplantation in children was quantitatively tracked in the study by means of TCR repertoire profiling. Here is what the overall study found, with its caveats: The apparently early alphabetaT-cell count recovery about two months after transplant was reportedly dependent on only several hundred rapidly expanded clones derived from non-depleted graft cells. In some patients, the high TCRbeta diversity seen at day 60 was put down to recipient T cells and intrathymic progenitors that had survived conditioning. Hyperexpanded clone frequencies declined over subsequent months; after one year, T-cell counts and TCRbeta diversity were mostly attributed to newly produced T cells.

Libraries were constructed by PCR. Instrument used: Illumina HiSeq 2500. TCR libraries were prepared with molecular barcoding, using unique molecular identifiers to normalize TCRbeta repertoire quantification. The public reads were reprocessed in TCRdb via fastp at Q25 and MiXCR, keeping in-frame beta chains. Entries are consolidated by CDR3 protein sequence, retaining the most common genes and DNA. For this sample the table gives around 250,000 distinct CDR3 sequences, of which about a quarter were detected only once. Roughly 2.5% of the sample is taken by the ten largest. What the treatment or condition label conveys for this sample: allogeneic hematopoietic cell transplantation with graft depleted of TCRalphabeta T cells and CD19 B cells. TCRalphabeta/CD19-depleted allogeneic hematopoietic cell grafts were given to the transplant recipients, all of whom were children. This clonotype was recorded a few times. Its recognized antigen is unknown. No much larger clone is present one base from it, and per-base qualities are unavailable.

Per the germline V gene (reference sequence), DFQATT is the CDR1 and SNEGSKA is the CDR2. Clipping removes 4 bases from V and 3 bases from J, with 9 as the unmatched junction base count. The cysteine opens and the phenylalanine closes a CDR3 of 15 amino acids. Only the CDR3 part of the read is kept: 45 bases, read in frame from the first base. This clonotype originated in a girl aged 2-15 years with Fanconi anemia, due to receive a stem cell transplant. The chain was built from TRBV20-1 and TRBJ2-3, and TRBD2 aligns with 8 junction nucleotides. The sample consisted of PBMCs, taken before TCRalphabeta/CD19-depleted stem cell transplant. The base sequence is TGCAGTGCTACTCGAGCGGGAGCCGCGACAGATACGCAGTATTTT. Its protein reads: CSATRAGAATDTQYF.